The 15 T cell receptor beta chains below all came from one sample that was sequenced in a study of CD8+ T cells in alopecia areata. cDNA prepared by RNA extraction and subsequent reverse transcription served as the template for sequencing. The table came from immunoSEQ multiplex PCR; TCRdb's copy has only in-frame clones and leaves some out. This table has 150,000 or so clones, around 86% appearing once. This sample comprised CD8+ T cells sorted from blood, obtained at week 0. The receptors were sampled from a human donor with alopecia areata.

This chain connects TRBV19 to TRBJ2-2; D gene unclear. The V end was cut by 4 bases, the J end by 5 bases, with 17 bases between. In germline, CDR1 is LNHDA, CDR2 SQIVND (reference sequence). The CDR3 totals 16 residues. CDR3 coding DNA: TGTGCCAGTAGTACCCAGGAAGCGTCCTTTACCGGGGAGCTGTTTTTT. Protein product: CASSTQEASFTGELFF.

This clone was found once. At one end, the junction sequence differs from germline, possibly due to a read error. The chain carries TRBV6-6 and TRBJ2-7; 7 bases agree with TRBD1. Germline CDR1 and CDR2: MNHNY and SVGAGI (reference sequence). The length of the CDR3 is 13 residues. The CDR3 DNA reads TGTGCCAGCAGTTCCGCCCCGACAGGGAATGTTCACTTC. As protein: CASSSAPTGNVHF.

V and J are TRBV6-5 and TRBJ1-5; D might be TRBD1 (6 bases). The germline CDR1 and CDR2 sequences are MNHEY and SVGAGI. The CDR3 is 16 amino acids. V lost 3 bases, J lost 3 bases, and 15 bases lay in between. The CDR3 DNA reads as TGTGCCAGCAGTTATAAATCCGACAGGTACAATCAGCCCCAGCATTTT. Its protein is CASSYKSDRYNQPQHF.

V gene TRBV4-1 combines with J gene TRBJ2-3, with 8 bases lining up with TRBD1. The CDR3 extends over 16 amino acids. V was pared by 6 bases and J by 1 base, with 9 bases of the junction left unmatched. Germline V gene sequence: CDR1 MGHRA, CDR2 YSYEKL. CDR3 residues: CASSQGAPRGTDTQYF. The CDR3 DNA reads TGCGCCAGCAGTCAGGGGGCACCCCGGGGCACAGATACGCAGTATTTT.

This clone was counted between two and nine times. The CDR3 coding sequence is TGTGCCAGCAGTTACTCAAACACATACAATGAGCAGTTCTTC. Translating it yields CASSYSNTYNEQFF. The rearrangement links TRBV6-5 to TRBJ2-1; D gene uncertain. V was clipped by 0 bases and J by 4 bases, with 7 bases between them. The CDR3 totals 14 residues. Germline CDR1 MNHEY, CDR2 SVGAGI.

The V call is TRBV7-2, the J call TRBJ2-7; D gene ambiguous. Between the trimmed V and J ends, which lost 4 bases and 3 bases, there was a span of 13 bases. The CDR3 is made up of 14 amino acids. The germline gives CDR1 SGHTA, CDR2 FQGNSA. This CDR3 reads CASSWNLVGYEQYF. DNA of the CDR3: TGTGCCAGCAGCTGGAATCTAGTTGGCTACGAGCAGTACTTC.

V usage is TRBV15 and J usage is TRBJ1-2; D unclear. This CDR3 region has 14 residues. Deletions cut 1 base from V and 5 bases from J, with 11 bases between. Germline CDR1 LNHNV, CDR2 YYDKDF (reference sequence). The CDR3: CATSRVASGYGYTF. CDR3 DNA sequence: TGTGCCACCAGCAGAGTTGCGTCGGGATATGGCTACACCTTC.

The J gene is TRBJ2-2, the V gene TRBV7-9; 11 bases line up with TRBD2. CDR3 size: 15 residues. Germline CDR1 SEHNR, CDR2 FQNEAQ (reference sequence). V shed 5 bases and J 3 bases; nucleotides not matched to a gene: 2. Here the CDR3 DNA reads TGTGCCAGCAGCCAACTAGCGGGGGACACCGGGGAGCTGTTTTTT. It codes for CASSQLAGDTGELFF.

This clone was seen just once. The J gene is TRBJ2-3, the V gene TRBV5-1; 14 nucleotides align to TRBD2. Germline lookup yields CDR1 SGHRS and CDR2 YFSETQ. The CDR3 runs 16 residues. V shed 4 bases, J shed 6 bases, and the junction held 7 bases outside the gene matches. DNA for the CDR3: TGCGCCAGCAGCCCCGGGACTAGCGGGAGTGGCGATACGCAGTATTTT. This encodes CASSPGTSGSGDTQYF.

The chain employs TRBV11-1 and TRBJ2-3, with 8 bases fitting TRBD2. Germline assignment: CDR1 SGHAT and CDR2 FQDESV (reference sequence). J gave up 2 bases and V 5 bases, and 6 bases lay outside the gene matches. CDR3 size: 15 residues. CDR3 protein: CASSLPTSATDTQYF. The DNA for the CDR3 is TGTGCCAGCAGCCTCCCGACTAGCGCCACAGATACGCAGTATTTT. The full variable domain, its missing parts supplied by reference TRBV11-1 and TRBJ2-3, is EAEVAQSPRYKITEKSQAVAFWCDPISGHATLYWYRQILGQGPELLVQFQDESVVDDSQLPKDRFSAERLKGVDSTLKIQPAELGDSAMYLCASSLPTSATDTQYFGPGTRLTVL.

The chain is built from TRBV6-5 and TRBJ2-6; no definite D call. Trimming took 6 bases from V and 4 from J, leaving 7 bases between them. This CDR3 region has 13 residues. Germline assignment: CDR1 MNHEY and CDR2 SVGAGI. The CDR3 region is CASRVMGANVLTF. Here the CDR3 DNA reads TGTGCCAGCAGGGTTATGGGGGCCAACGTCCTGACTTTC.

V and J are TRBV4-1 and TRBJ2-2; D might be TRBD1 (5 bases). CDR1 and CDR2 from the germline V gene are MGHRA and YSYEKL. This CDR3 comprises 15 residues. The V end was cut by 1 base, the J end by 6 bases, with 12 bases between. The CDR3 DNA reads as TGCGCCAGCAGCCAAGCGCAGGGTAACGCCGGGGAGCTGTTTTTT. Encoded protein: CASSQAQGNAGELFF.

The CDR3 DNA reads TGCGCCAGCAGCTTGGAAGCCACCTTTTACGAGCAGTACTTC. Amino acid sequence: CASSLEATFYEQYF. The V gene is TRBV5-1, the J gene TRBJ2-7; the D is unclear. Trimming cost V 0 bases and J 4 bases, with 11 bases left between them. In germline, CDR1 is SGHRS, CDR2 YFSETQ. CDR3 length: 14 amino acids.

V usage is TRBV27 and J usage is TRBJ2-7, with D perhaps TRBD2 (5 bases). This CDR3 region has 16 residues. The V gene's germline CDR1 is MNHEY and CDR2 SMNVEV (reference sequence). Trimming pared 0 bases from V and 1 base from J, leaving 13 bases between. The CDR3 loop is CASSLSEDVRSYEQYF. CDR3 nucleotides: TGTGCCAGCAGTTTATCGGAGGACGTTAGATCCTACGAGCAGTACTTC.

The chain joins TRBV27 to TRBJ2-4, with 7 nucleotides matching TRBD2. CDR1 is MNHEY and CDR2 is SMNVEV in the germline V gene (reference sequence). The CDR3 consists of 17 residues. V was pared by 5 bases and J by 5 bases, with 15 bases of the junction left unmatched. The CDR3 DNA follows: TGTGCCAGCAGTCCGACATCGGGGGGAGGGCCGGAAAACATTCAGTACTTC. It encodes CASSPTSGGGPENIQYF.